These 23 T cell receptor beta chains share one sample of origin, sequenced in a study of cytomegalovirus exposure and HLA in healthy donors. Generated by immunoSEQ multiplex PCR, the TCRdb table keeps only in-frame clones and is missing some. The table has approximately 120,000 clones, 85% to 90% seen once. Sequencing used PBMCs. The source of these receptors is a woman aged 18-29 years in good health and CMV-seronegative.

The rearrangement uses TRBV5-1 and TRBJ2-1; 10 bases line up with TRBD2. V gave up 1 base and J gave up 9 bases; unmatched junction bases: 13. Germline V lookup: CDR1 SGHRS, CDR2 YFSETQ. CDR3 size: 17 residues. The CDR3 loop is CASSLSPRSGRRAEQFF. The CDR3 DNA sequence: TGCGCCAGCAGCTTGTCCCCACGTAGCGGGAGGAGGGCTGAGCAGTTCTTC.

This sequence joins TRBV14 and TRBJ2-3, with D perhaps TRBD1 (6 bases). Trimming stripped 3 bases from V and 9 bases from J, with 10 bases between. Germline CDR1 reads SGHDN; CDR2 reads FVKESK. The CDR3 is made up of 12 amino acids. The DNA of the CDR3 is TGTGCCAGCAGCCAGGACAGAATCACGCAGTATTTT. This codes for CASSQDRITQYF.

V is TRBV4-1 and J is TRBJ2-5, with D perhaps matching TRBD2 (6 bases). Trimming left V 3 bases short and J 4 bases short, with 18 bases between. CDR1 is MGHRA, CDR2 YSYEKL, per germline. The CDR3 extends over 16 amino acids. The CDR3 sequence is CASSHSGPPRAETQYF. The DNA for the CDR3 is TGCGCCAGCAGCCATAGCGGCCCACCCCGGGCAGAGACCCAGTACTTC.

The chain combines TRBV5-4 with TRBJ2-2, with 8 bases that match TRBD2. This CDR3 comprises 15 residues. V gave up 5 bases and J gave up 0 bases; unmatched junction bases: 3. Per the germline V gene, CDR1 is SGHNT and CDR2 is YYREEE (reference sequence). The CDR3 nucleotides read TGTGCCAGCAGTTATAGCGGGGCGAACACCGGGGAGCTGTTTTTT. Its protein product is CASSYSGANTGELFF.

The chain combines TRBV19 with TRBJ2-7; D may be TRBD1 (5 bases). This CDR3 comprises 16 residues. V was trimmed by 5 bases and J by 2 bases, leaving 19 bases between them. From germline, CDR1 is LNHDA and CDR2 SQIVND (reference sequence). CDR3 coding DNA: TGTGCCAGTAGTTACCCGTCGTCAACAGGAGCCTACGAGCAGTACTTC. This gives the protein CASSYPSSTGAYEQYF.

For this clone: One end of the junction is discordant with germline, which a read error may explain. The rearrangement uses TRBV7-3 and TRBJ1-2, with 11 bases identical to TRBD1. Germline loops: CDR1 SGHTA, CDR2 FQGTGA. CDR3 length: 13 amino acids. This chain's CDR3 is CASSDRDRGRVSF. The CDR3 bases are TGTGCCAGCAGCGACCGGGACAGGGGGAGGGTGTCCTTC.

The rearrangement joins TRBV19 to TRBJ2-7, with TRBD2 matching 11 bases. Unmatched junction bases numbered 2, after V lost 5 bases and J lost 2 bases. Germline values: CDR1 LNHDA, CDR2 SQIVND (reference sequence). This CDR3 is built from 14 residues. CDR3 region: CASSLGLAAYEQYF. The CDR3, as DNA: TGTGCCAGTAGTCTGGGACTAGCGGCCTACGAGCAGTACTTC.

This clone was picked up one time. V is TRBV29-1 and J is TRBJ2-7, with 10 bases matching TRBD2. Germline V gene lookup returns CDR1 SQVTM and CDR2 ANQGSEA. CDR3 length: 15 amino acids. The V segment lost 6 bases and the J segment 0 bases; nucleotides outside the gene matches: 8. The CDR3 DNA follows: TGCAGCGTACGACGACGGACTAGCGGCTCCTACGAGCAGTACTTC. It is translated as CSVRRRTSGSYEQYF.

The V and J genes are TRBV4-1 and TRBJ2-1, with TRBD1 identical over 8 bases. The germline gives CDR1 MGHRA, CDR2 YSYEKL. V dropped 1 base and J dropped 6; count of bases not matched to a gene: 8. This CDR3 is built from 16 residues. The CDR3 DNA reads as TGCGCCAGCAGCCAAGGGACAGGGAAAGTTGGCAATGAGCAGTTCTTC. Encoded protein: CASSQGTGKVGNEQFF.

This sequence joins TRBV4-1 and TRBJ2-3, with TRBD2 matching over 11 bases. Losses at the gene ends were 4 bases for V and 3 bases for J; bases not matched to a gene: 3. CDR3 length: 15 amino acids. Germline CDR1 is MGHRA and CDR2 is YSYEKL. The CDR3 reads CASSPSSGRTDTQYF. The CDR3 nucleotides read TGCGCCAGCAGCCCATCTAGCGGGAGGACAGATACGCAGTATTTT.

In its sample, this clone was seen once. The DNA of the CDR3 is TGTGCCAGCAGCTTAGGGGCAGGGGGTTTACCTGAAGCTTTCTTT. Residues: CASSLGAGGLPEAFF. The rearrangement uses TRBV7-9 and TRBJ1-1, with 7 nucleotides matching TRBD1. V lost 1 base and J lost 6; bases outside the gene matches: 8. This CDR3 has 15 amino acids. Germline assignment: CDR1 SEHNR and CDR2 FQNEAQ (reference sequence).

This sequence joins TRBV5-1 and TRBJ1-2; 7 bases agree with TRBD1. J gave up 5 bases and V 3 bases, and 7 bases lay outside the gene matches. This CDR3 has 14 amino acids. In germline, CDR1 is SGHRS, CDR2 YFSETQ. CDR3 in amino acids: CASSSEIQGYGYTF. For the CDR3, the DNA is TGCGCCAGCAGCTCAGAAATACAGGGGTATGGCTACACCTTC.

This rearrangement joins TRBV11-2 to TRBJ2-3, with 10 bases fitting TRBD2. Per germline, CDR1 SGHAT and CDR2 FQNNGV. After removal of 5 bases from V and 2 bases from J, the junction contained 10 bases not matched to a gene. CDR3 length: 17 amino acids. CDR3 in DNA: TGTGCCAGCAGCCTTACGAAGCGGGGGGGGTACACAGATACGCAGTATTTT. Translated: CASSLTKRGGYTDTQYF.

The V and J genes are TRBV30 and TRBJ1-4, with D uncertain. Looked up from germline, CDR1 is GTSNPN and CDR2 is SVGIG (reference sequence). This CDR3 is built from 11 residues. Trimming cost V 2 bases and J 14 bases, with 12 bases left between them. The CDR3 region has the DNA TGTGCCTGGAGTAACGGGTTTGAGCTGTTTTTT. Protein sequence: CAWSNGFELFF.

V and J are TRBV6-1 and TRBJ1-6; no definite D call. V lost 5 bases to trimming and J lost 9 bases, with 17 bases between them. CDR1 is MNHNS and CDR2 is SASEGT in the germline V gene. The CDR3 contains 15 residues. This CDR3 reads CASSFLTEAGSPLHF. The CDR3 nucleotides read TGTGCCAGCAGTTTCTTGACGGAGGCGGGTTCACCCCTCCACTTT.

The rearrangement joins TRBV9 to TRBJ2-2, with 11 bases matching TRBD2. Trimming took 0 bases from V and 5 from J; bases not matched to a gene: 9. Looked up from germline, CDR1 is SGDLS and CDR2 is YYNGEE. This CDR3 spans 18 amino acids. In DNA, the CDR3 is TGTGCCAGCAGCGTAGGACTAGCGGGAAGCTCGGGGACCGGGGAGCTGTTTTTT. Protein product: CASSVGLAGSSGTGELFF.

The J gene is TRBJ2-7, the V gene TRBV28; 9 nucleotides match TRBD2. The CDR3 length is 15 residues. From germline, CDR1 is MDHEN and CDR2 SYDVKM. Unmatched junction bases numbered 7, after V lost 5 bases and J lost 2 bases. The CDR3 DNA reads as TGTGCCAGCAGTCCCCGGATAGCGGGGGCCTACGAGCAGTACTTC. Translation: CASSPRIAGAYEQYF.

The chain recombines TRBV19 with TRBJ2-1; possibly TRBD1 for D (6 bases). Trimming took off 5 bases at V and 3 bases at J, with 11 bases between the two ends. The CDR3 extends over 14 amino acids. Germline CDR1 is LNHDA and CDR2 is SQIVND (reference sequence). The CDR3: CASSPDRYYNEQFF. The CDR3 nucleotides are TGTGCCAGTAGTCCAGACAGGTACTACAATGAGCAGTTCTTC.

The V gene is TRBV30, the J gene TRBJ2-5, with TRBD2 identical over 7 bases. The CDR3 length is 14 residues. Trimming cost V 2 bases and J 2 bases; bases outside gene matches: 5. The V gene's germline CDR1 is GTSNPN and CDR2 SVGIG (reference sequence). DNA of the CDR3: TGTGCCTGGAGTTCGAGCGGGGTACAAGAGACCCAGTACTTC. Its protein product is CAWSSSGVQETQYF.

The chain uses TRBV7-6 and TRBJ2-3, with D possibly TRBD2 on 5 matching bases. Germline V lookup: CDR1 SGHVS, CDR2 FNYEAQ. This CDR3 comprises 13 residues. V was trimmed by 8 bases and J by 8 bases, leaving 17 bases between them. CDR3 in amino acids: CASGVEWSGTQYF. DNA of the CDR3: TGTGCCAGCGGAGTAGAGTGGAGCGGTACGCAGTATTTT.

The rearrangement uses TRBV29-1 and TRBJ2-1; TRBD2 matches 8 bases. There are 15 residues in the CDR3. Germline CDR1 and CDR2: SQVTM and ANQGSEA. J was trimmed by 4 bases and V by 4 bases; bases with no gene match: 9. CDR3 amino acids: CSVVAGGERYNEQFF. Here the CDR3 DNA reads TGCAGCGTTGTGGCGGGGGGCGAAAGATACAATGAGCAGTTCTTC.

The chain couples TRBV6-1 to TRBJ2-7; 7 bases agree with TRBD2. The trim removed 3 bases at V and 5 bases at J, leaving 10 bases unmatched. In germline, CDR1 is MNHNS, CDR2 SASEGT. The CDR3 spans 15 residues. CDR3 DNA sequence: TGTGCCAGCAGTGAGAGAGTCGGGAGGTACGACGAGCAGTACTTC. Encoded protein: CASSERVGRYDEQYF.

In nucleotides, the CDR3 is TGTGCCAGCAGCAACGGGGGGGCTATTTATGGCTACACCTTC. Residues: CASSNGGAIYGYTF. The rearrangement uses TRBV6-6 and TRBJ1-2; D is perhaps TRBD1 (6 bases). V lost 6 bases to trimming and J lost 5 bases, with 16 bases between them. Germline loops: CDR1 MNHNY, CDR2 SVGAGI (reference sequence). The CDR3 sequence is 14 residues long.